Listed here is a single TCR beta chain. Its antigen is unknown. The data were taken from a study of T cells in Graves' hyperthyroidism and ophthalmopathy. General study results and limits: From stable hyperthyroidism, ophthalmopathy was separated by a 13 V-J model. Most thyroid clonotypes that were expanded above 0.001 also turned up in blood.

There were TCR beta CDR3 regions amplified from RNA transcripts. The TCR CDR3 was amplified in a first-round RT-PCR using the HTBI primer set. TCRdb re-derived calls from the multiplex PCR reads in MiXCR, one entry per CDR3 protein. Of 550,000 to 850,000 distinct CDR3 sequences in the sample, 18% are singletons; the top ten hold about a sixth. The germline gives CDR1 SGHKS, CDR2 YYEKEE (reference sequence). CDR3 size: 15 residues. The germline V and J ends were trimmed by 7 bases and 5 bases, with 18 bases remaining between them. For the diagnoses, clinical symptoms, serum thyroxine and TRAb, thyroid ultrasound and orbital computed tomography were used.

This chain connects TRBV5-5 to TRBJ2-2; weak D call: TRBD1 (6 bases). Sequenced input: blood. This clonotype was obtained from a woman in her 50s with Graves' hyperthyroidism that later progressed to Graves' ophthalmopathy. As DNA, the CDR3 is TGTGCCAGCGGAAGGAAGGCGAGGGGGACCGGGGAGCTGTTTTTT. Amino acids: CASGRKARGTGELFF.